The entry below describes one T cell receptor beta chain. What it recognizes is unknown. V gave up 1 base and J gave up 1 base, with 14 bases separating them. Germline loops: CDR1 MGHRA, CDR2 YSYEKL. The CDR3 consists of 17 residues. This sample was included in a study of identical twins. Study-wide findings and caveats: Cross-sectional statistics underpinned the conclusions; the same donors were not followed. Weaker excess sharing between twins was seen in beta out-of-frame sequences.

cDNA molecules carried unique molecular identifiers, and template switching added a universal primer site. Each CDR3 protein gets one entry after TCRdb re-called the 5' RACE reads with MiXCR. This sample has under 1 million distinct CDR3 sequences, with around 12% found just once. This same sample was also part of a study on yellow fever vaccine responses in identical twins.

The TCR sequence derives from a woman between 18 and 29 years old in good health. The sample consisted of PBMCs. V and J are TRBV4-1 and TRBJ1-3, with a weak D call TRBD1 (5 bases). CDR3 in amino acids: CASSQAIAGLSGNTIYF. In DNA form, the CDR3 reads TGCGCCAGCAGCCAAGCCATAGCGGGACTTTCTGGAAACACCATATATTTT.